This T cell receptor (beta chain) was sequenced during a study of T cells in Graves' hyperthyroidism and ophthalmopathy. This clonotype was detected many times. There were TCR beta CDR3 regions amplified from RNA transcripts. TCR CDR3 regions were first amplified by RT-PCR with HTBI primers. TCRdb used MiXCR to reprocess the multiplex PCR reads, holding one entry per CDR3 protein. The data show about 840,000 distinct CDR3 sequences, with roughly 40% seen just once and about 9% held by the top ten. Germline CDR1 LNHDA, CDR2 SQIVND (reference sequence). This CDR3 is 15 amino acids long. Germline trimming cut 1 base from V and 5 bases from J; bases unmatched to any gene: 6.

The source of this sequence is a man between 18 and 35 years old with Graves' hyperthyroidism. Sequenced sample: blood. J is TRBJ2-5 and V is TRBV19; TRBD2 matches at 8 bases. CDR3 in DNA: TGTGCCAGTAGTATAGCGGGAGGGCCGAGGGAGACCCAGTACTTC. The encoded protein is CASSIAGGPRETQYF.